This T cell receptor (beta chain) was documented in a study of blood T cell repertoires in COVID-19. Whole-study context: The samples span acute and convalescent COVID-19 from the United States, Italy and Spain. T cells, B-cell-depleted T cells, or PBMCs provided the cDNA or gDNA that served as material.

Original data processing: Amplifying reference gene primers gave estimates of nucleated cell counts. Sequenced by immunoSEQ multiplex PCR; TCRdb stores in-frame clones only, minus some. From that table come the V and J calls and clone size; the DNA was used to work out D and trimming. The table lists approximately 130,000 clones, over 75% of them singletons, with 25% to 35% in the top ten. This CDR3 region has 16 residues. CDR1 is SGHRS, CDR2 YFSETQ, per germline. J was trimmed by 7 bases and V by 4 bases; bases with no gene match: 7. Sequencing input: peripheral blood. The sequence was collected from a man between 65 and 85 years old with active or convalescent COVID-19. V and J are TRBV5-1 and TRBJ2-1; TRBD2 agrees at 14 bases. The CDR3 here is CASSLGLAGDVNEQFF. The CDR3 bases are TGCGCCAGCAGCCTGGGACTAGCGGGAGATGTTAATGAGCAGTTCTTC.